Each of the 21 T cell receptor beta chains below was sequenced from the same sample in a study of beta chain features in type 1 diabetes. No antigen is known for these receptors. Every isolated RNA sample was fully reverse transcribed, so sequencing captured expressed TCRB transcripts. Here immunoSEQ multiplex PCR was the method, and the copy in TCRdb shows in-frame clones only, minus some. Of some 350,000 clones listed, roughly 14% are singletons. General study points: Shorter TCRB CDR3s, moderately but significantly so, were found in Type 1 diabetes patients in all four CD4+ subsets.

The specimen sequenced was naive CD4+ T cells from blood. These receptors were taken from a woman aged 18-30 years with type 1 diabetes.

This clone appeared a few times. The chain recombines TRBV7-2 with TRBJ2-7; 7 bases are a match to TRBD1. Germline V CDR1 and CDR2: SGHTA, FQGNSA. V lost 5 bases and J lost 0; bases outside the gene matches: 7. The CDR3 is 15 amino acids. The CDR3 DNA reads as TGTGCCAGCAGCCATGTCGGACAGGTCTCCTACGAGCAGTACTTC. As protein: CASSHVGQVSYEQYF.

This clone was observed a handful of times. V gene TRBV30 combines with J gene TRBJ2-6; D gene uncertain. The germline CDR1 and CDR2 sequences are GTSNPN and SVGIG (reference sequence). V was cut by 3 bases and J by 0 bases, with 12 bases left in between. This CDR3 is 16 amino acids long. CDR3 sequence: CAWRTEPHSGANVLTF. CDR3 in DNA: TGTGCCTGGAGGACTGAGCCACACTCTGGGGCCAACGTCCTGACTTTC.

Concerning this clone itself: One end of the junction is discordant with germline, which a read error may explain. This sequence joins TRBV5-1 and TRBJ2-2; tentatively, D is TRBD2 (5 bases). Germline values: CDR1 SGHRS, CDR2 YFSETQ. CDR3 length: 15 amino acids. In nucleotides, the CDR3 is TGCGCCAGCAGCCCAGGACCGGGGAACAACGGGGAGCTGTTTTTT. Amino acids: CASSPGPGNNGELFF.

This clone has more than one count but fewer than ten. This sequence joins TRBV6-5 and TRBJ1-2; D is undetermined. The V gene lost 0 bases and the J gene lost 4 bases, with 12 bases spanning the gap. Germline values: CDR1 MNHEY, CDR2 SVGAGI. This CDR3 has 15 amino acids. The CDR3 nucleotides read TGTGCCAGCAGTTACTCTGGCAGTTCGGGCTATGGCTACACCTTC. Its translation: CASSYSGSSGYGYTF.

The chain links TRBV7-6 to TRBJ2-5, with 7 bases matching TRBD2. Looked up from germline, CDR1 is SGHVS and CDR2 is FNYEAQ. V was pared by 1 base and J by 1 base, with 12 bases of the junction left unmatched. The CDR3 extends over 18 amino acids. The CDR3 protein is CASSLGVSSGITQETQYF. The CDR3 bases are TGTGCCAGCAGCTTAGGAGTGTCTAGCGGCATAACCCAAGAGACCCAGTACTTC.

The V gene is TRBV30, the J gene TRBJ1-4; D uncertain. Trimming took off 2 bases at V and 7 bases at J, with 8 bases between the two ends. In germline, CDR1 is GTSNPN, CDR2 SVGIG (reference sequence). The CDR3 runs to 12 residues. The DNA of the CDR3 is TGTGCCTGGAGTTTGGAGACTGAAAAACTGTTTTTT. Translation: CAWSLETEKLFF.

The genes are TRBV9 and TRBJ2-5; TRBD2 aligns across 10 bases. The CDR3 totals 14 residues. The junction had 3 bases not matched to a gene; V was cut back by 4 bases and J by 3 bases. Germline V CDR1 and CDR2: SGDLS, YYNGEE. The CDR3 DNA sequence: TGTGCCAGCAGCCCCGGACTAGCGGAAGAGACCCAGTACTTC. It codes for CASSPGLAEETQYF.

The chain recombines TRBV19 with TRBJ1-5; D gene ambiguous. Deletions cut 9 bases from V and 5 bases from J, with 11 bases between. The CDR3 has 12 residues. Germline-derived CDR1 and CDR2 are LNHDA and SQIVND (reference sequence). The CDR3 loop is CASSTSHQPQHF. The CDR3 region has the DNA TGTGCCAGCTCTACTTCGCATCAGCCCCAGCATTTT.

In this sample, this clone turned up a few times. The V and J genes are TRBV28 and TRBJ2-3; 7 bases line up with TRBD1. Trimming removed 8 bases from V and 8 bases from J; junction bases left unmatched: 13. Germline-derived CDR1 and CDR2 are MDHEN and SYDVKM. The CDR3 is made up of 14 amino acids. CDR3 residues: CASEELDRVGTQYF. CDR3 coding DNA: TGTGCCAGCGAGGAACTTGACAGGGTTGGTACGCAGTATTTT.

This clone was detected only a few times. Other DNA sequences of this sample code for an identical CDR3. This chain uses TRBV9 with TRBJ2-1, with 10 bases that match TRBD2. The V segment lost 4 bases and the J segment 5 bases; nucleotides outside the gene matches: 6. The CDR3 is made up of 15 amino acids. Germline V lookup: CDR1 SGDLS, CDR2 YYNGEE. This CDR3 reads CASSPRTSGDNEQFF. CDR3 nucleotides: TGTGCCAGCAGCCCTCGGACTAGCGGCGACAATGAGCAGTTCTTC.

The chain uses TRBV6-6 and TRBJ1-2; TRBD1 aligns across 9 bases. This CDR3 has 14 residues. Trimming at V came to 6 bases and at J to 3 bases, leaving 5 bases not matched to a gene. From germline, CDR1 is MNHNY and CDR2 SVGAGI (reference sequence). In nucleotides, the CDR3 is TGTGCCAGCAGGACAGGGGGTCACGACTATGGCTACACCTTC. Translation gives CASRTGGHDYGYTF.

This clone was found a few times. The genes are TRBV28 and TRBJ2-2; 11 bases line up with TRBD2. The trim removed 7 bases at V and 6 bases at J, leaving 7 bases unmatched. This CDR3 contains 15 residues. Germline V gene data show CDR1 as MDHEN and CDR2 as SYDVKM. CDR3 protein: CASIDSGRAPGELFF. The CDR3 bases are TGTGCCAGCATAGATAGCGGGAGGGCCCCCGGGGAGCTGTTTTTT.

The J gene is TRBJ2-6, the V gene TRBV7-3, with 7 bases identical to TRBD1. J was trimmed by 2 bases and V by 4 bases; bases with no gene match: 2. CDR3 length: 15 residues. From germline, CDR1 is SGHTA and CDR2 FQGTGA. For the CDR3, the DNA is TGTGCCAGCAGCTCCCAGGGGGCTGGGGCCAACGTCCTGACTTTC. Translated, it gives CASSSQGAGANVLTF.

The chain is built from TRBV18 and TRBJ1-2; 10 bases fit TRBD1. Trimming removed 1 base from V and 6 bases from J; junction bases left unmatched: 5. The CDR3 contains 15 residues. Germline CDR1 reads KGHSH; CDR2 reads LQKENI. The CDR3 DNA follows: TGTGCCAGCTCACCACGACAGGGGGCGGATGATGGCTACACCTTC. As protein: CASSPRQGADDGYTF.

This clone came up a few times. In DNA, the CDR3 is TGTGCCTGGCGAAGTGAGGTAGCCAAAAACATTCAGTACTTC. Protein product: CAWRSEVAKNIQYF. The J gene is TRBJ2-4, the V gene TRBV30; D remains ambiguous. Germline CDR1 GTSNPN, CDR2 SVGIG (reference sequence). The V end lost 5 bases, the J end lost 0 bases, and 11 bases lay between the germline ends. The length of the CDR3 is 14 residues.

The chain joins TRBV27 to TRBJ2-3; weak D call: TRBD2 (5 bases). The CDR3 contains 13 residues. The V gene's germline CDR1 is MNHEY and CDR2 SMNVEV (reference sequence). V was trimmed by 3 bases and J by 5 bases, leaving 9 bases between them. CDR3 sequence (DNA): TGTGCCAGCAGTTTGAGGGTCGTAGATACGCAGTATTTT. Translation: CASSLRVVDTQYF.

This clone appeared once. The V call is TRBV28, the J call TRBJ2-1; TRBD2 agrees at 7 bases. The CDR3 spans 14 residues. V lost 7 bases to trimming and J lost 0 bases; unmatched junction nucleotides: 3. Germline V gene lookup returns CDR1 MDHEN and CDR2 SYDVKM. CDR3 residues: CASNGRSSYNEQFF. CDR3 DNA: TGTGCCAGCAACGGGAGGAGCTCCTACAATGAGCAGTTCTTC. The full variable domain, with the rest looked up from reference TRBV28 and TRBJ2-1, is DVKVTQSSRYLVKRTGEKVFLECVQDMDHENMFWYRQDPGLGLRLIYFSYDVKMKEKGDIPEGYSVSREKKERFSLILESASTNQTSMYLCASNGRSSYNEQFFGPGTRLTVL.

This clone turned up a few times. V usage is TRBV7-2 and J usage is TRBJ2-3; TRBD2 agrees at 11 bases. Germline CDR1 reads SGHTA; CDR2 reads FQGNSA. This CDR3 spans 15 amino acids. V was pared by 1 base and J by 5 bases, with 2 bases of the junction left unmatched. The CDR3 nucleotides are TGTGCCAGCAGCTTAGATGGACTAGCGGGAGATACGCAGTATTTT. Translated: CASSLDGLAGDTQYF. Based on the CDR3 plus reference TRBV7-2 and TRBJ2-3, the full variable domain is GAGVSQSPSNKVTEKGKDVELRCDPISGHTALYWYRQSLGQGLEFLIYFQGNSAPDKSGLPSDRFSAERTGGSVSTLTIQRTQQEDSAVYLCASSLDGLAGDTQYFGPGTRLTVL.

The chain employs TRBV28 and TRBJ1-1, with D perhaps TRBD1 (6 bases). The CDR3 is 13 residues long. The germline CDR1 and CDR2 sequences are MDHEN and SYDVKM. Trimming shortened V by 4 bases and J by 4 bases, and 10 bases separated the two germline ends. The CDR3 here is CASSYSGVTEAFF. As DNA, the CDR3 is TGTGCCAGCAGTTATTCAGGGGTCACTGAAGCTTTCTTT.

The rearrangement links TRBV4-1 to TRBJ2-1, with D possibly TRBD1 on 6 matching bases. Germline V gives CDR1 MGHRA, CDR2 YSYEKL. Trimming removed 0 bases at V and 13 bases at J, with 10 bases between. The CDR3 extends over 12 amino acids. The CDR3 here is CASSQETGNQFF. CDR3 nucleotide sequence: TGCGCCAGCAGCCAAGAGACAGGTAATCAGTTCTTC.

This CDR3 is CASTSGGETQYF. The DNA of the CDR3 is TGTGCCAGCACCTCCGGGGGGGAGACCCAGTACTTC. V gene TRBV7-9 combines with J gene TRBJ2-5; 7 nucleotides align to TRBD2. V lost 7 bases to trimming and J lost 5 bases; unmatched junction nucleotides: 4. Germline loops: CDR1 SEHNR, CDR2 FQNEAQ (reference sequence). CDR3 size: 12 residues.